The T cell receptor (beta chain) under discussion was sequenced for a study of cytomegalovirus exposure and HLA in healthy donors. The CDR3 has 15 amino acids. V dropped 3 bases and J dropped 0 bases, with 11 bases sitting between them. From germline, CDR1 is ENHRY and CDR2 SYGVKD. The primer mix had 60 Vbeta and 13 Jbeta primers. TCRdb keeps only in-frame clones here, not all; method: immunoSEQ multiplex PCR. The repertoire includes 150,000 to 200,000 clones, under 80% of them detected once, and around 3% sits in the top ten. The J gene is TRBJ1-2, the V gene TRBV10-3; D possibly corresponds to TRBD1 (6 bases). Sequencing was carried out using PBMCs. The sequence was obtained from a man aged 35 to 55 in good health and CMV-seronegative. CDR3 nucleotide sequence: TGTGCCATCAGTGAAGGACAGACAGCTAACTATGGCTACACCTTC. It codes for CAISEGQTANYGYTF.